The sequence of this T cell receptor (beta chain) was determined in a study of cytomegalovirus exposure and HLA in healthy donors (dated by TCRdb to about 2017). Concerning the study at large: According to a later analysis, the 120 validation repertoires were produced on the same platform as the roughly 600 repertoires of the first cohort. Besides the first cohort of approximately 710 subjects, a separate validation cohort made up of some 110 different subjects was used. The aim of the study was to test whether cataloging public T cell receptors could identify signatures of past pathogen exposure. The study combined high-throughput TCR immunosequencing, statistical association of individual TCRs with disease status, and machine learning to predict cytomegalovirus infection status.

The library was obtained by the immunoSEQ multiplex PCR assay. Per the original workflow: A statistical classification framework was built for diagnosing cytomegalovirus status from the catalog of TCR beta chain sequences. Imported from immuneACCESS, the table was reduced by TCRdb to in-frame sequences with V and J called. These copies leave out some clones; in studies compared against another copy, an unresolved V gene accounts for under half, and the cause of the remainder is not known. V and J calls and clone size come straight from that table; D and trimming were deduced from the DNA. Recorded for this sample are over 80,000 clones; 85% of them occurred a single time. Of the sample, around 20% falls within the top ten clones. Study-level results and caveats: In the study, 150 to 200 TCR beta chains were listed as associated with cytomegalovirus. A later analysis lacked HLA typing for the validation cohort, so it scored co-occurrence in that cohort across all 110 or so repertoires. Subsequent analysis determined that TCRs grouped into clusters in the first cohort also showed a tendency toward co-occurrence across the roughly 110 validation repertoires, and roughly 94% of cluster scores exceeded 0. The classifier was reported to diagnose cytomegalovirus status with high specificity and sensitivity in both the original and validation cohorts. While some public TCRs were present in many individuals, most TCR sequences turned up only very rarely across donors. It was suggested by the authors that the approach could potentially be generalized to other disease states and immunological phenotypes. In vitro tests confirmed that a few of the cytomegalovirus-associated TCR beta chains recognize cytomegalovirus antigens.

Worth noting for this clone: The clone's antigen remains unknown. No much larger clonotype is one base removed from it; base qualities were not supplied.

The germline V gene (reference sequence) yields SEHNR for CDR1 and FQNEAQ for CDR2. The junction shows trimming of 2 bases on V and 3 bases on J, plus 13 bases between the germline ends. The CDR3 spans 16 residues, from the cysteine through the phenylalanine. Only the CDR3 region is kept as DNA, spanning 48 bases read in frame from base 1. The donors belonged to the validation cohort of around 130 subjects, which was separate from the 666-subject first cohort. The chain couples TRBV7-9 to TRBJ2-2; a tentative D match to TRBD2 spans 6 bases. The receptor comes from a man aged 18 to 29 in good health and CMV-seropositive. Material for sequencing was PBMCs. This receptor carries the CDR3 CASSLPRDSHTGELFF. The bases are TGTGCCAGCAGCTTACCCCGGGACTCCCACACCGGGGAGCTGTTTTTT. With the rest looked up from the reference TRBV7-9 and TRBJ2-2 genes rather than sequenced, the full variable domain is DTGVSQNPRHKITKRGQNVTFRCDPISEHNRLYWYRQTLGQGPEFLTYFQNEAQLEKSRLLSDRFSAERPKGSFSTLEIQRTEQGDSAMYLCASSLPRDSHTGELFFGEGSRLTVL.